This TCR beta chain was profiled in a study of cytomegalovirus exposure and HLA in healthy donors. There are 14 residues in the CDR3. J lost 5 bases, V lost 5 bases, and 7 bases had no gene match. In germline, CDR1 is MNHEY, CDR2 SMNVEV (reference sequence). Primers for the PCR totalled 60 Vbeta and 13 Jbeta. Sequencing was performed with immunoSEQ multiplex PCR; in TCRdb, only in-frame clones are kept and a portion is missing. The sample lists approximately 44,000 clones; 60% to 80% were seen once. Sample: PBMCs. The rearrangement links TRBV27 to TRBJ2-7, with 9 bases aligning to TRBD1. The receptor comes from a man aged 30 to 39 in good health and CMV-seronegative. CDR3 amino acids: CASSPGQGPHEQYF. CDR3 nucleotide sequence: TGTGCCAGCAGTCCGGGACAGGGTCCCCACGAGCAGTACTTC.